Included here is one T cell receptor beta chain sequence, with context. This specimen belongs to a study of OX40 agonist ivuxolimab in advanced cancers. On the study more broadly: Ivuxolimab, which is an agonistic anti-OX40 (CD134) antibody, was administered to the patients. Of mixed ages from about 23 to 90 and averaging approximately 60 years, the group was 65% to 85% male.

Sequencing was performed with immunoSEQ multiplex PCR; in TCRdb, only in-frame clones are kept and a portion is missing. This table has approximately 84,000 clones, around 94% appearing once. The CDR3 is 14 residues long. Between the trimmed V and J ends, which lost 3 bases and 7 bases, there was a span of 16 bases. Germline-derived CDR1 and CDR2 are SGHVS and FNYEAQ. The sequences come from CD4+ or CD8+ T cells sorted from blood, collected in a trial of the OX40 agonist ivuxolimab. This receptor was identified in an adult with an advanced solid tumor such as melanoma, head and neck, liver or kidney cancer. This chain uses TRBV7-6 with TRBJ2-7; possibly TRBD1 for D (5 bases). The CDR3 loop is CASSFLGERGEQYF. CDR3 DNA sequence: TGTGCCAGCAGCTTCCTAGGCGAAAGGGGTGAGCAGTACTTC.